This T cell receptor (beta chain) was documented in a study of T-cell reconstitution after alpha-beta-depleted transplantation in children. Study results and limitations: Diversity and T-cell counts at one year after transplant derived mostly from new T cells. In patients about two months after transplant, alpha-beta T cells reportedly arose from several hundred expanded graft clones.

The CDR3 has 15 residues. V lost 4 bases and J lost 6, with 18 bases in between. Germline V lookup: CDR1 SGHRS, CDR2 YFSETQ. It was with unique molecular identifiers that the TCRbeta library was prepared. TCRdb reprocessed the PCR reads via MiXCR and lists one record per CDR3 protein. The sample has approximately 500,000 distinct CDR3 sequences, more than 9% seen once. Of note for this clonotype: Its antigen is unidentified.

Sequenced material: PBMCs, taken before TCRalphabeta/CD19-depleted stem cell transplant. The chain joins TRBV5-1 to TRBJ2-3, with D possibly being TRBD2 (6 bases). The origin of this receptor is a child under 10 years old with inherited bone marrow failure, due to receive a stem cell transplant. DNA of the CDR3: TGCGCCAGCAGCCCCTCCGGCGGGATATCTGATACGCAGTATTTT. It yields the protein CASSPSGGISDTQYF. Using reference TRBV5-1 and TRBJ2-3 for the parts outside the CDR3, the full variable domain is KAGVTQTPRYLIKTRGQQVTLSCSPISGHRSVSWYQQTPGQGLQFLFEYFSETQRNKGNFPGRFSGRQFSNSRSEMNVSTLELGDSALYLCASSPSGGISDTQYFGPGTRLTVL.